This passage covers 21 T cell receptor beta chains from one sample sequenced in a study of molecular identifiers for immune sequencing clone quantification. TCRdb recomputed calls from the PCR reads with MiXCR, one row per CDR3 protein. The repertoire holds about 640,000 distinct CDR3 sequences, less than 20% seen once, with roughly 0.85% in the top ten. The sequenced sample was naive CD8+ T cells from blood, with Jurkat cell RNA spiked in. The subset was: FACS-sorted CD8+CD4-CCR7+CD45RA+ naive T cells. The receptors were gathered from a human donor in good health. Some libraries in this study had Jurkat cell RNA spiked in.

This clonotype was picked up many times. This chain links TRBV6-1 with TRBJ2-7, with 7 bases lining up with TRBD1. The CDR3 totals 15 residues. Looked up from germline, CDR1 is MNHNS and CDR2 is SASEGT. V was clipped by 5 bases and J by 3 bases; unmatched bases: 10. The CDR3 loop is CASSYRDRNYYEQYF. For the CDR3, the DNA is TGTGCCAGCAGTTACCGGGACAGAAACTACTACGAGCAGTACTTC.

This clonotype showed up just a few times. The chain combines TRBV6-1 with TRBJ2-7, with 12 bases matching TRBD1. The CDR3 extends over 15 amino acids. V trimming: 3 bases; J trimming: 3 bases; junction bases outside the gene matches: 3. CDR1 is MNHNS and CDR2 is SASEGT in the germline V gene. The CDR3 DNA reads TGTGCCAGCAGTGAGGGACAGGGGGCGGGCTACGAGCAGTACTTC. Its translation: CASSEGQGAGYEQYF.

A single count supports this clonotype. One base away lies a much larger clone, so this may be a sequencing read error. The CDR3 end shows no conserved phenylalanine or tryptophan, and so a read error is likely. The chain uses TRBV5-6 and TRBJ2-7; 8 positions match TRBD1. Losses at the gene ends were 0 bases for V and 0 bases for J; bases not matched to a gene: 5. The CDR3 consists of 16 residues. The germline V gene has CDR1 SGHDT and CDR2 YYEEEE. This chain's CDR3 is CASSLVRGPSSYEQYL. CDR3 bases: TGTGCCAGCAGCTTGGTCAGGGGGCCTAGCTCCTACGAGCAGTACCTC.

As concerns this clonotype: With a much larger clone just one base away, this may be a read error. The chain has TRBV28 and TRBJ1-1; tentative D call: TRBD1 (6 bases). The CDR3 is 15 amino acids. Per the germline V gene, CDR1 is MDHEN and CDR2 is SYDVKM. CDR3 nucleotides: TGTGCCTGCAGTTTTAAATGGACAGATAACACTGAAGCTTTCTTT. It is translated as CACSFKWTDNTEAFF.

This rearrangement joins TRBV7-9 to TRBJ2-7; 7 bases are a match to TRBD2. The CDR3 extends over 15 amino acids. The germline gives CDR1 SEHNR, CDR2 FQNEAQ (reference sequence). The junction had 9 bases not matched to a gene; V was cut back by 5 bases and J by 2 bases. The CDR3 bases are TGTGCCAGCAGCCCGTTCACTAGCGCACCCTACGAGCAGTACTTC. Translated, it gives CASSPFTSAPYEQYF.

This clonotype was detected many times. The chain has TRBV7-2 and TRBJ2-7; 8 bases fit TRBD2. Germline V CDR1 and CDR2: SGHTA, FQGNSA. Trimming took 8 bases from V and 2 from J; bases not matched to a gene: 8. This CDR3 is built from 14 residues. CDR3 sequence (DNA): TGTGCCAGCCAAGAGATAGCGGGGACCTACGAGCAGTACTTC. Translation: CASQEIAGTYEQYF.

This chain uses TRBV9 with TRBJ1-3; no definite D call. The CDR3 consists of 15 residues. V lost 0 bases and J lost 0, with 7 bases in between. Germline values: CDR1 SGDLS, CDR2 YYNGEE. The DNA for the CDR3 is TGTGCCAGCAGCGTAGAACATGTCTCTGGAAACACCATATATTTT. Translated: CASSVEHVSGNTIYF.

As to this clonotype: A much larger clone differs from this one at a single base, so this may be a read error. The chain combines TRBV4-2 with TRBJ2-3; no definite D call. This CDR3 is built from 16 residues. The germline V gene encodes CDR1 LGHNA and CDR2 YNFKEQ. The chain's CDR3 is CASGQDGPPIMDTQYF. In DNA, the CDR3 is TGTGCCAGCGGCCAAGATGGGCCCCCCATTATGGATACGCAGTATTTT.

This clonotype was observed many times. The chain is built from TRBV12-3 or TRBV12-4 and TRBJ1-5; D gene unclear. V dropped 2 bases and J dropped 5 bases, with 10 bases sitting between them. The CDR3 extends over 14 amino acids. CDR3 sequence reads: CASSLRQPHQPQHF. The CDR3 nucleotides read TGTGCCAGCAGTTTAAGGCAGCCTCATCAGCCCCAGCATTTT.

This clonotype was counted many times. This chain connects TRBV5-1 to TRBJ2-3; 9 bases align to TRBD2. Losses at the gene ends were 5 bases for V and 2 bases for J; bases not matched to a gene: 9. CDR1 and CDR2 from the germline V gene are SGHRS and YFSETQ. The CDR3 length is 16 residues. In DNA form, the CDR3 reads TGCGCCAGCAGTTCTGGGACTAGCAAACTCACAGATACGCAGTATTTT. This encodes CASSSGTSKLTDTQYF. The full variable domain, completed using reference TRBV5-1 and TRBJ2-3, is KAGVTQTPRYLIKTRGQQVTLSCSPISGHRSVSWYQQTPGQGLQFLFEYFSETQRNKGNFPGRFSGRQFSNSRSEMNVSTLELGDSALYLCASSSGTSKLTDTQYFGPGTRLTVL.

This clonotype appeared many times. The CDR3: CASSQDKDWDTEAFF. DNA of the CDR3: TGCGCCAGCAGCCAAGATAAAGACTGGGACACTGAAGCTTTCTTT. This rearrangement joins TRBV4-3 to TRBJ1-1; no firm D call. V lost 0 bases and J lost 3, with 11 bases in between. The CDR3 loop spans 15 amino acids. The germline CDR1 and CDR2 sequences are LGHNA and YSLEER.

This clonotype was counted ten times or more. The J gene is TRBJ2-3, the V gene TRBV7-9, with 12 bases fitting TRBD2. CDR3 length: 16 amino acids. In germline, CDR1 is SEHNR, CDR2 FQNEAQ (reference sequence). V lost 8 bases and J lost 6; bases outside the gene matches: 12. Here the CDR3 reads CASSSTWTSGMDTQYF. The CDR3 nucleotides read TGTGCCAGCTCCTCAACGTGGACTAGCGGGATGGATACGCAGTATTTT.

This clonotype was seen many times. The chain combines TRBV6-6 with TRBJ1-2, with a possible D match to TRBD1 (5 bases). Trimming removed 0 bases from V and 1 base from J, with 15 bases in between. CDR1 and CDR2 from the germline V gene are MNHNY and SVGAGI (reference sequence). CDR3 length equals 17 residues. CDR3 protein: CASSYSMEGRNNYGYTF. The CDR3 bases are TGTGCCAGCAGTTACTCGATGGAGGGGCGCAATAACTATGGCTACACCTTC.

In this sample, this clonotype turned up many times. The chain uses TRBV7-9 and TRBJ2-7; TRBD2 is a possible D gene (6 bases). CDR1 is SEHNR and CDR2 is FQNEAQ in the germline V gene (reference sequence). The V end was cut by 4 bases, the J end by 4 bases, with 20 bases between. The CDR3 loop spans 16 amino acids. CDR3 DNA sequence: TGTGCCAGCAGCTCGGCATCCGGGACTGCTATATACGAGCAGTACTTC. It is translated as CASSSASGTAIYEQYF.

This clonotype came up a few times. The V and J genes are TRBV24-1 and TRBJ1-5; 7 positions match TRBD1. J lost 5 bases, V lost 5 bases, and 5 bases had no gene match. Germline CDR1 and CDR2: KGHDR and SFDVKD. The CDR3 length is 14 residues. The DNA of the CDR3 is TGTGCCACCAGTGGCCGCCAGGGGGATCAGCCCCAGCATTTT. It codes for CATSGRQGDQPQHF.

This clonotype was counted many times. The rearrangement links TRBV20-1 to TRBJ1-1, with unresolved D. From germline, CDR1 is DFQATT and CDR2 SNEGSKA (reference sequence). V was trimmed by 6 bases and J by 3 bases, leaving 11 bases between them. This CDR3 region has 12 residues. Here the CDR3 reads CSAEARDTEAFF. The DNA for the CDR3 is TGCAGTGCAGAGGCACGAGACACTGAAGCTTTCTTT.

This clonotype was picked up many times. This chain joins TRBV4-3 and TRBJ2-7, with D possibly matching TRBD1 (6 bases). V was shortened by 0 bases and J by 4 bases, with 10 bases between the two germline ends. The CDR3 has 14 residues. Germline loops: CDR1 LGHNA, CDR2 YSLEER. The DNA for the CDR3 is TGCGCCAGCAGCCAAGATTCAGGGGCATACGAGCAGTACTTC. This translates into CASSQDSGAYEQYF.

This clonotype has only a few counts. The CDR3 loop is CASVETEAFF. CDR3 nucleotide sequence: TGTGCCAGCGTGGAGACTGAAGCTTTCTTT. This rearrangement joins TRBV2 to TRBJ1-1; no clear D. Trimming removed 8 bases from V and 5 bases from J, with 6 bases in between. The CDR3 is 10 amino acids. Germline V lookup: CDR1 SNHLY, CDR2 FYNNEI.

This clonotype was seen more than once but under ten times. V and J are TRBV28 and TRBJ1-5; D not resolved. This CDR3 is 13 amino acids long. V was cut by 6 bases and J by 0 bases, with 6 bases left in between. The germline V gene encodes CDR1 MDHEN and CDR2 SYDVKM. The CDR3 bases are TGTGCCAGCAGAATCAATAGCAATCAGCCCCAGCATTTT. Protein sequence: CASRINSNQPQHF.

This clonotype was seen a single time. A much larger clone differs by one base, so this may be a read error. This chain connects TRBV12-3 or TRBV12-4 to TRBJ1-6; unclear D gene. This CDR3 is 13 amino acids long. The CDR3 sequence is CASSPAYNSPLPF. The CDR3 DNA sequence: TGTGCCAGCAGTCCCGCCTATAATTCACCCCTCCCCTTT.

Notes on this clonotype: A much larger clone sits a single nucleotide away, making a read error possible. This rearrangement joins TRBV7-9 to TRBJ2-7; 10 positions agree with TRBD1. CDR1 SEHNR and CDR2 FQNEAQ come from the germline V gene (reference sequence). The CDR3 spans 13 residues. CDR3: CASSGTGARERYF. The CDR3 DNA reads as TGTGCCAGCAGCGGGACAGGGGCTAGAGAGCGGTACTTC.